The sequence of this T cell receptor (beta chain) was determined in a study of graft-versus-host responses after intestinal transplantation. Looking at the study overall: Uniformly, recipients were administered anti-thymocyte globulin induction with subsequent tacrolimus and steroids for around 3 years. Findings and caveats of the study: Allograft clonal ratios (graft-versus-host to host-versus-graft) were high in patients who had graft-donor T cell macrochimerism. Association was observed between peak circulating GvH clone levels and early post-transplant HvG declines.

Some clones are missing from TCRdb's copy, which holds only in-frame ones; the method was immunoSEQ multiplex PCR. The table lists 100,000 or so clones, about 94% of them singletons. On this clone itself: Its specificity is unknown.

The germline gives CDR1 SGHRS, CDR2 YFSETQ. This CDR3 spans 15 amino acids. Trimming cost V 0 bases and J 4 bases; bases outside gene matches: 1. The chain combines TRBV5-1 with TRBJ1-5; 10 bases are a match to TRBD1. This specimen was unstimulated CD4+ T cells sorted from spleen or lymph node cells, taken before intestinal transplant. The TCR sequence derives from a human donor who received an intestinal transplant. The CDR3 reads CASSLEGQGNQPQHF. Written as DNA, the CDR3 is TGCGCCAGCAGCTTGGAGGGACAGGGGAATCAGCCCCAGCATTTT.